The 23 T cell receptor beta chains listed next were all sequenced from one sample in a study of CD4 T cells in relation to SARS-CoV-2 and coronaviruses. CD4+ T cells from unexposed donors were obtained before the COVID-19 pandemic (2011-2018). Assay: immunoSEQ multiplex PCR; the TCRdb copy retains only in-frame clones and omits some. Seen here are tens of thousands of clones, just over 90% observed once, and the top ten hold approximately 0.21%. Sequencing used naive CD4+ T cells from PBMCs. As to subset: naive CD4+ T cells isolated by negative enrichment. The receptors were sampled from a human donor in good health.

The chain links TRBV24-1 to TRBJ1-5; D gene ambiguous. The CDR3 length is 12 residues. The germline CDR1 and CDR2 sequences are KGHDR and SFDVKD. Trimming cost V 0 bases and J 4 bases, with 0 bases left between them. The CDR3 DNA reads TGTGCCACCAGTGATTTGAATCAGCCCCAGCATTTT. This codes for CATSDLNQPQHF.

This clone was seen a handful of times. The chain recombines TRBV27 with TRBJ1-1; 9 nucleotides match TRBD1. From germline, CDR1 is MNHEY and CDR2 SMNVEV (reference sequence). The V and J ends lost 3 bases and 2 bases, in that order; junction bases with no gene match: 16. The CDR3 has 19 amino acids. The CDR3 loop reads CASSFLLTGGTGANTEAFF. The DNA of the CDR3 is TGTGCCAGCAGTTTCCTCTTGACAGGGGGGACCGGGGCTAACACTGAAGCTTTCTTT.

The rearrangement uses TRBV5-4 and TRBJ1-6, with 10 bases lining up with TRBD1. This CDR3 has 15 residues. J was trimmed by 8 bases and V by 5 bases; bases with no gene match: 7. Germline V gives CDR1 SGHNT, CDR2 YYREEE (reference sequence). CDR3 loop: CASRSAGQGYSPLHF. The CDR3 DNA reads TGTGCCAGCAGGTCTGCGGGACAGGGGTATTCACCCCTCCACTTT.

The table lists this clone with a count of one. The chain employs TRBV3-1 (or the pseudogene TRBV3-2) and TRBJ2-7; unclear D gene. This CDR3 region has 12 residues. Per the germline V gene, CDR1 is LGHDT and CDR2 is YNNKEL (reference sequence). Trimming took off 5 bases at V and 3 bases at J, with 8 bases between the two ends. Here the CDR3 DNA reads TGTGCCAGCAGCACCCGTTACTACGAGCAGTACTTC. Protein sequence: CASSTRYYEQYF.

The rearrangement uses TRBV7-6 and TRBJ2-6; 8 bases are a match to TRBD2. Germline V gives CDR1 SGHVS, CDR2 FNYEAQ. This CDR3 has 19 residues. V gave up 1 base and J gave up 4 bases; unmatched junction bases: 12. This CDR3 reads CASSLESAGGRNGANVLTF. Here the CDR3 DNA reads TGTGCCAGCAGCTTAGAATCGGCAGGCGGGAGGAACGGGGCCAACGTCCTGACTTTC.

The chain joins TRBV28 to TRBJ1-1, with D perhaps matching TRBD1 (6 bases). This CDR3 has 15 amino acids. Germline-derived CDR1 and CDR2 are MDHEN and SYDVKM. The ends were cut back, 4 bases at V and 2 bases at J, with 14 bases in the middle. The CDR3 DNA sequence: TGTGCCAGCAGTTCCCCCATGGGGGCTAACACTGAAGCTTTCTTT. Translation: CASSSPMGANTEAFF.

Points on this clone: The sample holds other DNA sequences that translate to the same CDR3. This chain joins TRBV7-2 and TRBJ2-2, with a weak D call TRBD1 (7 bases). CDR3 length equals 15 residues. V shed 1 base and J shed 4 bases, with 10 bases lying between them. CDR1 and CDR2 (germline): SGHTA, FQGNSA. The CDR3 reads CASSLGQGGTGELFF. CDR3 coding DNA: TGTGCCAGCAGCTTAGGCCAGGGGGGCACCGGGGAGCTGTTTTTT.

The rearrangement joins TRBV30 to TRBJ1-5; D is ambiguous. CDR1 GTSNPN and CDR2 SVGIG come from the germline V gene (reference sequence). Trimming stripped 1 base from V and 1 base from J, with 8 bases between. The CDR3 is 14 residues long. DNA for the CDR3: TGTGCCTGGAGTGGCCTCTCGAGCAATCAGCCCCAGCATTTT. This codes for CAWSGLSSNQPQHF. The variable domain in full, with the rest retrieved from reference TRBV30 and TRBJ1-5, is SQTIHQWPATLVQPVGSPLSLECTVEGTSNPNLYWYRQAAGRGLQLLFYSVGIGQISSEVPQNLSASRPQDRQFILSSKKLLLSDSGFYLCAWSGLSSNQPQHFGDGTRLSIL.

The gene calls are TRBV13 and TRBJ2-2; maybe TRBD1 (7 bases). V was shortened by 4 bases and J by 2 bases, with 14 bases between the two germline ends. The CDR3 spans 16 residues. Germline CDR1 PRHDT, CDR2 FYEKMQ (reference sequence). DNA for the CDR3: TGTGCCAGCAGCTACCGACAGGGACTTAACACCGGGGAGCTGTTTTTT. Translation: CASSYRQGLNTGELFF.

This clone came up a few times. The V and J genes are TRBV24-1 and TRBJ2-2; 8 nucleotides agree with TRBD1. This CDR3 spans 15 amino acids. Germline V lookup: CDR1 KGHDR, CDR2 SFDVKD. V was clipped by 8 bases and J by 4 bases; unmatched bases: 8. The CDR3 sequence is CATTDRDQGTGELFF. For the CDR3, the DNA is TGTGCCACCACGGACAGGGACCAGGGCACCGGGGAGCTGTTTTTT.

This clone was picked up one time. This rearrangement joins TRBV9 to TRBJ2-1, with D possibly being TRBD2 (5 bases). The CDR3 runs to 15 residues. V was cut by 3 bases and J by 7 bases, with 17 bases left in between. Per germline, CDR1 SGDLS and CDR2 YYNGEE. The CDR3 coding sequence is TGTGCCAGCAGCGCCTCGGACTGGTTGGTGAATGAGCAGTTCTTC. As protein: CASSASDWLVNEQFF.

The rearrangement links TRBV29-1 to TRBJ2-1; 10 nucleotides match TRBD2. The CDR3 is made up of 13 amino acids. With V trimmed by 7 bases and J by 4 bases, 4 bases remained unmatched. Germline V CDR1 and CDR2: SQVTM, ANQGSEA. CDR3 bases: TGCAGCGCAATAGCGGGGGGTTACAATGAGCAGTTCTTC. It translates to CSAIAGGYNEQFF.

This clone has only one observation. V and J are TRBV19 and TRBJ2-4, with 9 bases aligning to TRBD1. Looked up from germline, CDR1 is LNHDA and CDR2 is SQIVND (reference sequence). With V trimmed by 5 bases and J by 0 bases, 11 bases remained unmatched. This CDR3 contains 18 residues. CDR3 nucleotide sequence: TGTGCCAGTAGTCTGGGGACAGGGCCTACCCTAGCCAAAAACATTCAGTACTTC. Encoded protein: CASSLGTGPTLAKNIQYF.

This CDR3 is CATLAPGGWGKNIQYF. The DNA of the CDR3 is TGTGCCACCCTCGCACCAGGGGGCTGGGGCAAAAACATTCAGTACTTC. This chain joins TRBV24-1 and TRBJ2-4; 8 positions agree with TRBD1. V gave up 9 bases and J gave up 3 bases; unmatched junction bases: 12. The CDR3 loop spans 16 amino acids. CDR1 is KGHDR and CDR2 is SFDVKD in the germline V gene.

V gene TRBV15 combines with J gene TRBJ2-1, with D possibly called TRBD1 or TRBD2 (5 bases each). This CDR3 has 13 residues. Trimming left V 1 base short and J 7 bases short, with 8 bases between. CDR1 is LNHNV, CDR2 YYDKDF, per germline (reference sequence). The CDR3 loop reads CATSRGDGNEQFF. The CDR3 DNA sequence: TGTGCCACCAGCAGAGGGGACGGGAATGAGCAGTTCTTC.

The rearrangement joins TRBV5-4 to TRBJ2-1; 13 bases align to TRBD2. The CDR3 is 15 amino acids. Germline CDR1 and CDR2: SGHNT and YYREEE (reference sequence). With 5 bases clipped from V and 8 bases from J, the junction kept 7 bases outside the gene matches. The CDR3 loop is CASRGLAGVRDEQFF. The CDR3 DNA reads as TGTGCCAGCAGAGGACTAGCGGGGGTGCGCGATGAGCAGTTCTTC.

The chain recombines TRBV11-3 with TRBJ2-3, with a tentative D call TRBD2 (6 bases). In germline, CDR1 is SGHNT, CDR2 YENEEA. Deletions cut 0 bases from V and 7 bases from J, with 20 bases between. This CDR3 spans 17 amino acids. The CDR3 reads CASSLDVGGVVANTQYF. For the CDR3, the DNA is TGTGCCAGCAGCTTAGACGTCGGAGGGGTCGTCGCGAATACGCAGTATTTT.

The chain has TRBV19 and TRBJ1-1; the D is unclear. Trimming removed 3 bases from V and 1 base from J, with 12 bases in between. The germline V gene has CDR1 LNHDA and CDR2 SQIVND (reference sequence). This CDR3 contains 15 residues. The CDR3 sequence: CASSMSWAANTEAFF. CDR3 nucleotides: TGTGCCAGTAGTATGAGTTGGGCAGCGAACACTGAAGCTTTCTTT. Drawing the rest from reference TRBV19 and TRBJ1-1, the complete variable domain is DGGITQSPKYLFRKEGQNVTLSCEQNLNHDAMYWYRQDPGQGLRLIYYSQIVNDFQKGDIAEGYSVSREKKESFPLTVTSAQKNPTAFYLCASSMSWAANTEAFFGQGTRLTVV.

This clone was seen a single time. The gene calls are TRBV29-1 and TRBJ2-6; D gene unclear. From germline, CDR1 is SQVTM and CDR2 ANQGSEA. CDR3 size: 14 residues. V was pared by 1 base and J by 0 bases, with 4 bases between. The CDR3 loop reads CSVEVSSGANVLTF. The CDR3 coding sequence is TGCAGCGTTGAAGTCAGCTCTGGGGCCAACGTCCTGACTTTC.

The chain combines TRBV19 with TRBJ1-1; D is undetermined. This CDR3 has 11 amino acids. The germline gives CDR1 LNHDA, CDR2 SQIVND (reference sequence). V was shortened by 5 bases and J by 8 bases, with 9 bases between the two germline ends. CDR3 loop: CASSGFREAFF. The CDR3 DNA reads TGTGCCAGTAGTGGTTTCAGGGAAGCTTTCTTT. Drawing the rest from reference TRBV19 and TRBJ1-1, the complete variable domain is DGGITQSPKYLFRKEGQNVTLSCEQNLNHDAMYWYRQDPGQGLRLIYYSQIVNDFQKGDIAEGYSVSREKKESFPLTVTSAQKNPTAFYLCASSGFREAFFGQGTRLTVV.

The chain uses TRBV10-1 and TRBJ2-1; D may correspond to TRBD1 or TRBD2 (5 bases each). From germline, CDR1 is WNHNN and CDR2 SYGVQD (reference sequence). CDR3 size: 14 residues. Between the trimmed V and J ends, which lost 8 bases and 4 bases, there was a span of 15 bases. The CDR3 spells CASLRGVMYNEQFF. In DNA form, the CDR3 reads TGCGCCAGCCTAAGGGGAGTTATGTACAATGAGCAGTTCTTC.

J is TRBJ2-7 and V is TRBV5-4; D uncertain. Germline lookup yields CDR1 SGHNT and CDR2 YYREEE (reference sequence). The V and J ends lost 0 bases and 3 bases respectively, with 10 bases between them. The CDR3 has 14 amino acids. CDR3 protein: CASSLALGDYEQYF. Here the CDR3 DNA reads TGTGCCAGCAGCTTGGCTCTAGGAGACTACGAGCAGTACTTC.

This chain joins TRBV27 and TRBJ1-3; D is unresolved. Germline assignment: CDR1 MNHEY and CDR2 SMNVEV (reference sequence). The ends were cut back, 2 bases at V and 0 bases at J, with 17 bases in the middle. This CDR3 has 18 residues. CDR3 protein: CASSLPVLNYHSGNTIYF. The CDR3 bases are TGTGCCAGCAGTTTACCAGTCCTCAACTATCACTCTGGAAACACCATATATTTT.